The T cell receptor beta chain under discussion was sequenced for a study of OX40 agonist ivuxolimab in advanced cancers. Looking at the study overall: Every 2 weeks, patients received ivuxolimab intravenously, dosed at 0.01 to 10 mg/kg. Each dose-escalation patient presented with hepatocellular carcinoma, melanoma, renal cell or head and neck cancer. Patients achieving partial responses numbered three: one hepatocellular carcinoma case and two cutaneous melanoma cases.

Unmatched junction bases numbered 3, after V lost 6 bases and J lost 3 bases. The germline V gene has CDR1 GTSNPN and CDR2 SVGIG (reference sequence). The CDR3 sequence is 14 residues long. Of note for this clone: Its antigen is still unknown.

Study outcomes and limitations: Antigen specificity was not determined for the expanded peripheral T cells.

Profiling relied on immunoSEQ multiplex PCR, and the TCRdb table lists in-frame clones only, not all of them. The sample carries approximately 82,000 clones, 80% to 95% recorded once. The J gene is TRBJ2-3, the V gene TRBV30; 13 bases line up with TRBD2. The sequences come from CD4+ or CD8+ T cells sorted from blood, collected in a trial of the OX40 agonist ivuxolimab. This receptor was identified in an adult with an advanced solid tumor such as melanoma, head and neck, liver or kidney cancer. The CDR3 reads CACRLAGGTDTQYF. For the CDR3, the DNA is TGTGCCTGCCGACTAGCGGGAGGTACAGATACGCAGTATTTT.